What follows is one T cell receptor (beta chain) and its context. The data were produced by immunoSEQ multiplex PCR, yet TCRdb's version contains in-frame clones alone and is incomplete. The repertoire holds roughly 70,000 clones, about 90% seen once, with about 0.4% in the top ten. The sample is drawn from a study of technical replicates of blood from four donors. The sequence was collected from a human donor in good health. Specimen: T cells isolated from PBMCs.

CDR3 DNA sequence: TGTGCCAGCAGTGCCGGGACAAAAGACGCTTTCTTT. Translating gives CASSAGTKDAFF. The chain recombines TRBV6-5 with TRBJ1-1; weak D call: TRBD1 (6 bases). The germline gives CDR1 MNHEY, CDR2 SVGAGI. This CDR3 comprises 12 residues. Trimming removed 5 bases at V and 11 bases at J, with 15 bases between.